The clone carrying this T cell receptor beta chain was seen a handful of times. A Seattle source enrolled patients during active infection and followed them longitudinally. This record comes from a study of blood T cell repertoires in COVID-19. Study as a whole: Whether acute or convalescent, the COVID-19 samples came from the United States, Italy and Spain.

The CDR3 loop spans 16 amino acids. In germline, CDR1 is MDHEN, CDR2 SYDVKM. Trimming shortened V by 5 bases and J by 3 bases, and 20 bases separated the two germline ends. The authors' processing: Quantification of nucleated cells was approximated via reference gene primer amplification. Only in-frame clones appear in the TCRdb table, and some are missing; sequencing was by immunoSEQ multiplex PCR. Clone size and V and J calls were adopted from that table, with D and trimming inferred from the DNA. The sample shows more than 150,000 clones, around 94% of them seen only once. V and J are TRBV28 and TRBJ2-7; D is perhaps TRBD2 (6 bases). Sample: peripheral blood. The receptor was isolated from a man aged 25 to 40 with COVID-19, enrolled during active disease. CDR3 coding DNA: TGTGCCAGCAGTACGCCGGGAGAAAAAGCGGGCTACGAGCAGTACTTC. It specifies CASSTPGEKAGYEQYF.